This entry features one TCR beta chain sequence. Source study methods: By means of reference gene primer amplification, nucleated cell counts were estimated. Method: immunoSEQ multiplex PCR; TCRdb's copy keeps in-frame clones and lacks some. V, J and clone size are taken as reported in that table, and D and trimming were inferred from the DNA itself. The repertoire holds 200,000 to 250,000 clones, with 75% to 90% as singletons. The data were obtained in a study of blood T cell repertoires in COVID-19. Study-level information: Both acute and convalescent COVID-19 samples were obtained from the United States, Italy and Spain. PBMCs, B-cell-depleted T cells, or T cells were the source of the cDNA or gDNA that made up the material.

Sequencing used peripheral blood. The receptor comes from a man aged 55 to 69 who had recovered from COVID-19.

The CDR3 sequence: CATSDRGTSGRAVYNEQFF. Written as DNA, the CDR3 is TGTGCCACCAGTGACCGTGGGACTAGCGGGAGGGCTGTCTACAATGAGCAGTTCTTC. The V and J genes are TRBV24-1 and TRBJ2-1; 16 nucleotides match TRBD2. V lost 4 bases, J lost 3 bases, and 8 bases stayed unmatched. Germline values: CDR1 KGHDR, CDR2 SFDVKD. The CDR3 length is 19 residues.